Listed here are 11 T cell receptor beta chains from one sample, sequenced in a study of blood T cells in healthy people across ages. The authors ran a second PCR of 7 to 11 cycles using a sample-barcoded 5' primer and a J-beta primer mix. Using its own MiXCR run on the 5' RACE reads, TCRdb lists one record per CDR3 protein. Of more than 650,000 distinct CDR3 sequences listed, about a fifth are singletons. The sample comprised blood. Receptors originate from a man in his sixties or seventies in good health.

The genes are TRBV7-9 and TRBJ2-3, with TRBD2 matching over 13 bases. The ends lost 4 bases at V and 6 bases at J; junction bases unmatched: 10. The CDR3 has 17 amino acids. CDR1 SEHNR and CDR2 FQNEAQ come from the germline V gene (reference sequence). The CDR3 sequence is CASSSIGLAGVGDTQYF. The CDR3 nucleotides read TGTGCCAGCAGCTCCATCGGACTAGCGGGAGTCGGGGATACGCAGTATTTT.

This clonotype was seen a handful of times. The chain recombines TRBV12-5 with TRBJ2-1, with 8 bases aligning to TRBD2. Germline values: CDR1 LGHNT, CDR2 FRNRAP. CDR3 length: 15 residues. J was trimmed by 8 bases and V by 6 bases; bases with no gene match: 12. CDR3 DNA sequence: TGTGCTAGTGGCCCCGGGAGGGCCTATTGGGATGAGCAGTTCTTC. Translation gives CASGPGRAYWDEQFF.

The J gene is TRBJ2-2, the V gene TRBV6-1; D possibly uses TRBD1 or TRBD2 (6 bases each). Deletions cut 7 bases from V and 2 bases from J, with 14 bases between. CDR1 and CDR2 (germline): MNHNS, SASEGT. The CDR3 is 15 residues long. CDR3 residues: CASKRGAPNTGELFF. In nucleotides, the CDR3 is TGTGCCAGCAAGAGGGGGGCCCCAAACACCGGGGAGCTGTTTTTT.

The table lists this clonotype with a few counts. This sequence may be a read error, since a much larger clone differs from it by one base. The chain has TRBV6-6 and TRBJ1-2, with D hard to call. Germline values: CDR1 MNHNY, CDR2 SVGAGI (reference sequence). The CDR3 loop spans 11 amino acids. Written as DNA, the CDR3 is TGTACCAGCGCCGATAACTATGGCTACACCTTC. It translates to CTSADNYGYTF.

This chain uses TRBV20-1 with TRBJ2-5, with D perhaps matching TRBD1 (7 bases). CDR3 length: 13 residues. The germline V gene encodes CDR1 DFQATT and CDR2 SNEGSKA (reference sequence). Trimming shortened V by 3 bases and J by 5 bases, and 13 bases separated the two germline ends. The CDR3 is CSASAPGGETQYF. CDR3 bases: TGCAGTGCTAGCGCGCCAGGGGGGGAGACCCAGTACTTC.

This chain connects TRBV20-1 to TRBJ1-2, with 7 bases fitting TRBD1. The V gene end was trimmed by 7 bases and the J gene end by 4 bases; junction bases not matched to a gene: 9. The germline CDR1 and CDR2 sequences are DFQATT and SNEGSKA (reference sequence). CDR3 length: 13 amino acids. CDR3 amino acids: CSGFSHRGYGYTF. The CDR3, as DNA: TGCAGTGGGTTCTCTCACAGGGGCTATGGCTACACCTTC.

This clonotype appeared a few times. This chain joins TRBV11-2 and TRBJ1-1; perhaps TRBD1 as D (5 bases). This CDR3 has 12 amino acids. From germline, CDR1 is SGHAT and CDR2 FQNNGV. V was trimmed by 7 bases and J by 5 bases, leaving 11 bases between them. CDR3 in amino acids: CASTPWGTEAFF. The CDR3 DNA reads TGTGCCAGCACCCCCTGGGGGACTGAAGCTTTCTTT.

In its sample, this clonotype was seen a few times. Written as DNA, the CDR3 is TGTGCCAGCAGCCCAACAAGGGCGGGTGACTATGGCTACACCTTC. Translating it yields CASSPTRAGDYGYTF. The chain is built from TRBV7-2 and TRBJ1-2, with no clear D. Trimming removed 5 bases from V and 3 bases from J, with 16 bases in between. Germline V gene data show CDR1 as SGHTA and CDR2 as FQGNSA. The CDR3 loop spans 15 amino acids.

The V call is TRBV7-8, the J call TRBJ2-5, with TRBD1 matching over 8 bases. The J call may be faulty, since TRBJ2-7 better matches the DNA end. The CDR3 totals 13 residues. The germline CDR1 and CDR2 sequences are SGHVS and FQNEAQ. The CDR3 loop is CASSADRGSEQYV. The CDR3 coding sequence is TGTGCCAGCAGCGCCGACAGGGGAAGCGAGCAGTACGTC.

The V and J genes are TRBV4-1 and TRBJ2-6; 7 nucleotides line up with TRBD1. After removal of 0 bases from V and 3 bases from J, the junction contained 5 bases not matched to a gene. Looked up from germline, CDR1 is MGHRA and CDR2 is YSYEKL. The CDR3 extends over 17 amino acids. The CDR3 DNA reads TGCGCCAGCAGCCAAGAACAGGGGCTCTTTGGGGCCAACGTCCTGACTTTC. Translated: CASSQEQGLFGANVLTF.

V gene TRBV20-1 combines with J gene TRBJ1-1, with 7 bases fitting TRBD1. The CDR3 runs 15 residues. The V gene end was trimmed by 3 bases and the J gene end by 1 base; junction bases not matched to a gene: 8. Germline V lookup: CDR1 DFQATT, CDR2 SNEGSKA (reference sequence). The chain's CDR3 is CSARARTGWNTEAFF. For the CDR3, the DNA is TGCAGTGCTAGGGCCAGGACAGGTTGGAACACTGAAGCTTTCTTT.